A selection of T cell receptor beta chains follows, all from one sample in a study of glioma-infiltrating T cells. TCRdb analysed the multiplex PCR reads with MiXCR anew, one entry per CDR3 protein. There are under 200,000 distinct CDR3 sequences in the sample; over 40% occur only once, and roughly 5.4% lies in the top ten. Sequenced input: glioma tissue, nonneoplastic brain tissue, or PBMCs (not recorded which). The receptors come from a human donor with low-grade glioma or glioblastoma, undergoing nonglioma brain surgery, or in good health (not recorded which). CDR3s include the opening cysteine and the closing phenylalanine or tryptophan. D genes are given only for firm matches. Clone size, where shown, is once, few, many, or a class for clones that have expanded.

TRBV5-1	-	TRBJ2-7	TRBD1	TGCGCCAGCAGCTTGGAGGGACAGAGCTCCTACGAGCAGTACTTC	CASSLEGQSSYEQYF
TRBV15	many	TRBJ1-5	-	TGTGCCACCAGCAATAGCAATCAGCCCCAGCATTTT	CATSNSNQPQHF
TRBV7-2	once	TRBJ1-2	-	TGTGCCAGCAGGTTACAGGGCGGGGGCTATGGCTACACCTTC	CASRLQGGGYGYTF
TRBV20-1	many	TRBJ1-3	-	TGCAGTGCTAGAGATACGGGGGGAGGAAACACCATATATTTT	CSARDTGGGNTIYF
TRBV7-8	few	TRBJ2-7	-	TGTGCCAGCAGCTCAGAGGTAGCATCTGGCTACGAGCAGTACTTC	CASSSEVASGYEQYF
TRBV20-1	many	TRBJ1-1	-	TGCAGTGCTAGAGGACGAGCTAACACTGAAGCTTTCTTT	CSARGRANTEAFF
TRBV6-2/TRBV6-3	-	TRBJ2-2	-	TGTGCCAGCAGGAACAAGGACCTCCCGCTAGATTTGGGGGTCGGGGAGCTGTTTTTT	CASRNKDLPLDLGVGELFF
TRBV7-2	-	TRBJ2-1	TRBD1	TGTGCCAGCAGCTTAACAGGGGGTACCTACAATGAGCAGTTCTTC	CASSLTGGTYNEQFF
TRBV7-2	-	TRBJ2-3	TRBD2	TGTGCCAGCATCTTTTCCAGCGGGAGGGTGGGAGATACGCAGTATTTT	CASIFSSGRVGDTQYF
TRBV18	few	TRBJ2-1	TRBD2	TGTGCCAGCTCACCAGGGACTAGCGGGAGCTCCTACAATGAGCAGTTCTTC	CASSPGTSGSSYNEQFF
TRBV10-2	-	TRBJ1-4	-	TGCGCCAGGAGTGCGTCTAGCGCAACTAATGAAAAACTGTTTTTT	CARSASSATNEKLFF
TRBV24-1	-	TRBJ2-5	-	TGTGCCACCAGTGAGGGACAAACCCGAGAGACCCAGTACTTC	CATSEGQTRETQYF
TRBV3-1	few	TRBJ2-1	TRBD2	TGTGCCAGCAGCCAAGTTACTAGCGGGAGCTCCTACAATGAGCAGTTCTTC	CASSQVTSGSSYNEQFF
TRBV3-1	-	TRBJ2-5	-	TGTGCCAGCAGATTTCTCGAGCTGGATACCCAGTACTTC	CASRFLELDTQYF
TRBV12-3/TRBV12-4	-	TRBJ2-1	TRBD2	TGTGTTAGCAAACCTAGCGGGACCTACAATGAGCAGTTCTTC	CVSKPSGTYNEQFF
TRBV6-1	many	TRBJ1-6	-	TGTGCCAGCAATGGGCCAAACTTCTATTCGCCCCTCCACTTT	CASNGPNFYSPLHF
TRBV6-1	many	TRBJ2-7	TRBD1	TGTGCCAGCAGTCCAGGGGGAAGGGACGAGCAGTACTTC	CASSPGGRDEQYF
TRBV6-1	many	TRBJ2-3	-	TGTGCCAGCAGCGCCGCCGGGACAGATACGCAGTATTTT	CASSAAGTDTQYF
TRBV28	-	TRBJ2-3	-	TGTTCCAGCGTTGGAGCTGAATACACAGATACGCAGTATTTT	CSSVGAEYTDTQYF
TRBV19	few	TRBJ2-3	TRBD2	TGTGCCAGTAGTATATCGTCTAGCGGGCCTGGCACAGATACGCAGTATTTT	CASSISSSGPGTDTQYF
TRBV27	many	TRBJ1-1	-	TGTGCCAGCAGTACACCGACAAGGTCCGAAGCTTTCTTT	CASSTPTRSEAFF
TRBV18	many	TRBJ1-4	-	TGTGCCAGCTCACCACTAGGCGATGTAAATGAACAACTGTTTTTT	CASSPLGDVNEQLFF
TRBV19	-	TRBJ2-7	-	TGTGCCAGTAGTGTGCGGGAAACGATCTACGAGCAGTACTTC	CASSVRETIYEQYF
TRBV19	-	TRBJ1-5	-	TGTGCCAGTATGGGGGGGGTAAGGGGTAGCCAGCCCCAGCATTTT	CASMGGVRGSQPQHF
TRBV12-3/TRBV12-4	many	TRBJ2-3	-	TGTGCCAGCAGTTTTATGTCAGGGTTTGCGGATACGCAGTATTTT	CASSFMSGFADTQYF
TRBV6-1	many	TRBJ2-1	-	TGTGCCAGCACCCTACCTATTCCACCGGGGAGCTCCTACAATGAGCAGTTCTTC	CASTLPIPPGSSYNEQFF
TRBV6-5	once	TRBJ1-3	-	TGTGCCATCAGTGAGTCTCTACGGGGAAACACCATATATTTT	CAISESLRGNTIYF
TRBV28	-	TRBJ2-1	-	TGTGCCAGCAGCAGAGCCCAGCTCGATGAGCAGTTCTTC	CASSRAQLDEQFF
TRBV2	few	TRBJ2-7	-	TGTGCCAGCAGTGTGAGCCCTAGAGAGCAGTACTTC	CASSVSPREQYF
TRBV5-1	-	TRBJ2-2	-	TGCGCCAGCAGCCCCAACCCTACCTCCGGGGAGCTGTTTTTT	CASSPNPTSGELFF
TRBV20-1	-	TRBJ2-7	TRBD2	TGCAGTGCTAGGACTAGCGCAATTTCCTACGAGCAGAACTTC	CSARTSAISYEQNF
TRBV28	many	TRBJ2-7	-	TGTGCCAGCAGAGGGGATACCTACGAGCAGTACTTC	CASRGDTYEQYF
TRBV11-2	few	TRBJ2-1	TRBD2	TGTGCCAGCAGCTTCGGCGGGAGGGCCGATGAGCAGTTCTTC	CASSFGGRADEQFF
TRBV28	many	TRBJ2-1	-	TGTGCCAGCAGTTCCTCCCATGAGCAGTTCTTC	CASSSSHEQFF
TRBV2	-	TRBJ2-1	TRBD2	TGTGCCAGCCTACGGGAGGCTAGAGGGAATGAGCAGTTCTTC	CASLREARGNEQFF
TRBV19	-	TRBJ2-1	-	TGTGCCAGTAGGGAGGGAAGCTCCTACAATGAGCAGTTCTTC	CASREGSSYNEQFF
TRBV20-1	many	TRBJ2-7	TRBD2	TGCAGTGCTAGAGGGGCGACCGGGACTAGCCTCTACGAGCAGTACTTC	CSARGATGTSLYEQYF
TRBV20-1	-	TRBJ1-5	-	TGCAGTGATAGCTTACTTGGAACAAGGGTTGACAATCAGCCCCAGCATTTT	CSDSLLGTRVDNQPQHF
TRBV15	few	TRBJ2-2	TRBD2	TGTGCCACCAGCAGAGATTTGCGGGAGTACGGGAGCGGGGAGCTGTTTTTT	CATSRDLREYGSGELFF
TRBV27	many	TRBJ2-1	TRBD2	TGTGCCAGCAGACGGACTAGTGGGTCCTACAATGAGCAGTTCTTC	CASRRTSGSYNEQFF
TRBV27	many	TRBJ2-7	TRBD1	TGTGCCAGCAGTCGACAGGGATCCGAGCAGTACTTC	CASSRQGSEQYF
TRBV6-1	many	TRBJ2-1	-	TGTGCCAGCAGTTTGACAGGGACTGAGTTCTTC	CASSLTGTEFF
TRBV12-3/TRBV12-4	many	TRBJ2-7	-	TGTGCCAGCAGTGGGGAGTCCTACGAGCAGTACTTC	CASSGESYEQYF
TRBV2	-	TRBJ2-7	-	TGTGCCAGCAGTACGACAAGCCACGAGCAGTACTTC	CASSTTSHEQYF
TRBV20-1	many	TRBJ2-1	-	TGCAGTGCAACCAATACCGGGACACTTTCTCGTGAGCAGTTCTTC	CSATNTGTLSREQFF
TRBV12-3/TRBV12-4	many	TRBJ1-5	TRBD1	TGTGCCAGCAGTCTCGGGACAGTCAATCAGCCCCAGCATTTT	CASSLGTVNQPQHF
TRBV3-1	-	TRBJ2-1	-	TGTTCCAGCAGCCCGCCGCGGCGGCAGAACTTGAATGAGCAGTTCTTC	CSSSPPRRQNLNEQFF
TRBV7-2	many	TRBJ1-5	-	TGTGCCAGCAGCCCAGAAAACAGGTTCGGTAGCAATCAGCCCCAGCATTTT	CASSPENRFGSNQPQHF
TRBV5-4	few	TRBJ1-3	-	TGTGCCAGCAGCTTGGACCCAGTGATACCGTCTGGAAACACCATATATTTT	CASSLDPVIPSGNTIYF
TRBV6-1	many	TRBJ2-1	-	TGTGCCAGCAGGAGACAGTCCTACAATGAGCAGTTCTTC	CASRRQSYNEQFF
TRBV6-1	-	TRBJ2-1	-	TGTGCCAGCAGTGACCGGCGGAGGTTCTCTGTGCAGTTCTTC	CASSDRRRFSVQFF
TRBV7-8	many	TRBJ2-7	TRBD2	TGTGCCAGCAGCTTAGACCAGACTAGCGGGAGCTCCTACGAGCAGTACTTC	CASSLDQTSGSSYEQYF